This TCR beta chain was documented in a study of cytomegalovirus exposure and HLA in healthy donors (TCRdb year 2017). Study-level background: In an earlier analysis of 587 of the donors, 250 to 350 Gb of sequence data and 95 million to 130 million unique TCR beta sequences from some 170 million T cells were reported. Donor age, sex, ethnicity and CMV serostatus were compiled alongside the repertoire data. Using immunosequencing, the study profiled T cell repertoires from 666 subjects and related those repertoires to cytomegalovirus serostatus. An earlier analysis of several hundred of the donors used high-throughput TCR beta sequencing to judge whether each TCR beta V gene segment behaved as functional or pseudogenic. An early release that covered about 600 HLA-typed donors contained approximately 290 gigabases of sequencing data and tens of millions of unique TCR sequences. Of the 300 to 500 genotyped donors, 65% to 90% were placed in the genetic ancestry cluster associated with self-reported Caucasian donors. A separate validation cohort of over a hundred different subjects was used in addition to the roughly 670-subject first cohort. Rather than drawing on any new phenotypic data, the later analysis identified candidate immune exposures from TCR beta sequences and the way those sequences occurred across donors. All discovery cohort repertoires had been generated on a single sequencing platform. Typing coverage varied by locus: roughly 620-640 donors for A, B, C, DRB1 and DQB1; approximately 560 for DQA1; some 610 for DPA1; 450 to 480 for DPB1. Because of strong linkage in the cohort, roughly five DR-DQ haplotypes were treated as single units for association and clustering. Class I and class II HLA loci were covered by the typing at four-digit resolution. In a later analysis, previously published TCR beta repertoires from about 670 donors were re-analyzed and high-resolution HLA genotyping was added so that TCR occurrence patterns could be studied. The aim of the study was to test whether cataloging public T cell receptors could identify signatures of past pathogen exposure. In a later genetic analysis, genome-wide SNP genotypes for about three fifths of the roughly 670 donors were used, and that subset was treated as a discovery cohort. High-throughput TCR immunosequencing, statistical association of individual TCRs with disease status, and machine learning were combined to predict cytomegalovirus infection status. On average, around 240,000 unique TCR beta nucleotide sequences were sequenced per donor among roughly 430 genotyped donors of the cohort, with roughly 18% of those sequences being non-productive.

Library preparation was by the immunoSEQ multiplex PCR assay. For the multiplex PCR, a mixture combining 60 forward primers for TCR Vbeta segments and 13 reverse primers for TCR Jbeta segments was used. A multiplex PCR assay on genomic DNA amplified the CDR3 region of rearranged TCR beta genes. Amplified TCR beta libraries were sequenced as 87-base-pair reads on the Illumina HiSeq System. Under the source paper's analysis protocol: A later analysis tallied tens of millions of unique TCR beta chains across the 700 or so repertoires, and about 10 million of those chains were shared by two or more donors. A nearest-neighbor algorithm error-corrected the raw reads and collapsed the reads into unique sequences, merging closely related sequences to remove PCR and sequencing errors. V, D and J gene segments were assigned by aligning CDR3 sequences to IMGT reference sequences. For a sequence to be retained, a match of at least six nucleotides was required to both a V gene segment and a J gene segment. Rearrangements were called productive when the CDR3 lacked stop codons and stayed in frame with V and J; all others were non-productive. CDR3 was defined by IMGT convention, running from the second conserved V-encoded cysteine to the conserved J-encoded phenylalanine. Sequences without an unambiguous match to a single V gene segment were excluded from the earlier analysis of 450 to 750 of the donors. In an earlier analysis of approximately 610 of the donors, V segments were called functional above 56.7% productive rearrangements and were called segregating when the between-donor standard deviation exceeded 5%. A statistical classification framework was developed to diagnose cytomegalovirus status using the catalog of TCR beta chain sequences. V and J gene assignment, in a later analysis, came from comparing TCR nucleotide sequences with IMGT/GENE-DB human TR gene sequences. The TCRdist pipeline was used in a later analysis to assign CDR3 sequences and most-parsimonious VDJ recombination scenarios. A later analysis defined each TCR beta chain by its CDR3 amino acid sequence plus V-gene family, and excluded reads lacking a unique V-gene family. In a later analysis, 450 to 600 highly shared, low-generation-probability nucleotide sequences were removed to address suspected cross-contamination and a sequencing artifact. In a later analysis, a clonal expansion index was calculated for each public chain from normalized within-repertoire ranks of inferred template counts. Generation probabilities in a later analysis came from a VDJ recombination model fitted to out-of-frame rearrangements, and those results were checked against IGoR. A later analysis scored TCR-TCR, TCR-HLA and TCR-CMV co-occurrence with hypergeometric tests, applying a repertoire-size bias correction to TCR pairs. False discovery rates were estimated in a later analysis by permuting HLA or CMV assignments 20 times. In a later analysis, co-occurring TCRs were grouped with DBSCAN, and TCRdist sequence similarity was added when clustering was performed within HLA-allele-positive subsets. Repertoires with fewer than 30,000 or more than 120,000 public chains, plus five repertoires with anomalous nucleotide sharing, were excluded from co-occurrence clustering. TCRdb took this table from immuneACCESS and kept in-frame rearrangements with V and J called. Such tables lack part of the clones; where checked against another copy, unresolved V genes explain under half of the gap, and the rest is unexplained. V and J calls plus clone size are reproduced from that table; the DNA served to infer D and trimming. The sample profile shows about 190,000 clones; 65% to 85% of them were found once. The top ten hold approximately 1.2% of the sample.

To note about this clone: Its recognized antigen is unknown. Base qualities are not provided; no much larger clone lies one nucleotide away.

Sequences MGHDK (CDR1) and SYGVNS (CDR2) are obtained from the germline V gene. The V end loses 8 bases and the J end loses 8 bases, and a stretch of 10 bases separates them. Inclusive of the bounding cysteine and phenylalanine, the CDR3 is 11 residues long. Only the CDR3 DNA stays, 33 bases, in frame from base 1. The cohort consisted of more than 650 healthy bone marrow donors. At the time of sampling, every cohort member was nominally healthy, though immune exposures that went unrecorded were likely present. The donor tested CMV seronegative and was one of the 352 seronegative cohort members. A peripheral blood sample was collected from each donor, and TCR beta sequencing was performed on peripheral blood mononuclear cells. The Qiagen DNeasy Blood Extraction Kit was used to extract genomic DNA from the blood cell samples. Beyond this particular receptor, the publication reports: A cluster of highly shared sequence variants was judged likely to be a technical artifact of the sequencing pipeline. The authors suggested that the approach could potentially be generalized to other disease states and immunological phenotypes. This cohort had only TCR beta chains sequenced, and the lack of alpha or paired-chain data limited which features could be detected. A later analysis found that HLA-associated TCR beta chains were more clonally expanded and had lower generation probabilities than equally common non-associated chains. The study listed over 150 TCR beta chains as associated with cytomegalovirus. A further reported finding was that TCR beta sequences accurately predicted the HLA-A and HLA-B alleles for most subjects in the first cohort. In a later genetic analysis, a missense DCLRE1C variant was associated with V-gene and J-gene trimming of TCR beta chains, and the association was replicated in an independent cohort. HLA typing was unavailable for some donors at each locus, so association tests used only the typed subset. According to a later analysis, TCR association rates differed among HLA loci, with DRB1 alleles showing the most associated TCRs and HLA-C alleles showing the fewest. In vitro tests confirmed that three of the cytomegalovirus-associated TCR beta chains recognize cytomegalovirus antigens. Correlated functional status among segregating V segments might reflect linkage disequilibrium, but an unknown experimental factor could not be ruled out. A later analysis associated about 16,000 TCR beta sequences with specific HLA alleles at a false discovery rate of 0.05. When HLA alleles, especially DR and DQ, strongly co-occurred, attributing TCR associations to individual alleles was difficult. CMV serostatus was the only immune exposure information available for the cohort. Because the 87-base-pair reads could not distinguish some IMGT-functional V segments, including TRBV6-2 and TRBV6-3, those segments were excluded. The earlier analysis of about 600 of the donors excluded 15 to 20 rarely observed V segments, including chromosome 9 orphons, because counts were too low. Several of the top co-occurrence clusters appeared to be linked to parvovirus B19, influenza, CMV and Epstein-Barr virus, according to a later analysis. A later genetic analysis reported fewer N-insertions in productive TCRs among donors in an Asian-associated ancestry cluster than the approximately 670-donor mean. Most CMV-associated TCR beta chains appeared to be HLA-restricted in a later analysis, and the HLA associations seemed to be driven largely by CMV exposure. In an earlier analysis of approximately 590 of the donors, most TCR beta V segments appeared in productive rearrangements about 87% or about 30% of the time, broadly matching IMGT annotations. Presence/absence analyses assumed roughly uniform sequencing depth across donors, an assumption that may not hold. The classifier was reported to diagnose cytomegalovirus status with high specificity and sensitivity in both the original and validation cohorts. Most TCR sequences were seen in very few donors, while some public TCRs were found in many individuals.

Recombination linked TRBV25-1 to TRBJ2-1, and perhaps TRBD2 as D gene, on 5 matching bases. The sequence was obtained from a boy aged 2-9 years in good health and CMV-seronegative. Sequencing used PBMCs. This receptor carries the CDR3 CASGLGDEQFF. The DNA sequence reads TGTGCCAGCGGCCTCGGGGATGAGCAGTTCTTC.